Following are 10 T cell receptor beta chains from one sample sequenced in a study of T cell responses to AZD1222 COVID-19 vaccine. The data were produced by immunoSEQ multiplex PCR, yet TCRdb's version contains in-frame clones alone and is incomplete. Of roughly 100,000 clones listed, over 75% are singletons. This specimen was peripheral blood, taken on day 0 of AZD1222 vaccination. The receptor source for this set is an adult in good health.

V usage is TRBV5-1 and J usage is TRBJ2-1; the D call may be TRBD1 or TRBD2 (5 bases each). This CDR3 is built from 16 residues. Germline lookup yields CDR1 SGHRS and CDR2 YFSETQ. Between the trimmed V and J ends, which lost 4 bases and 0 bases, there was a span of 14 bases. CDR3 DNA sequence: TGCGCCAGCAGCCGAGGGGCAGGGAGCTCCTACAATGAGCAGTTCTTC. This translates into CASSRGAGSSYNEQFF.

The J gene is TRBJ2-1, the V gene TRBV28; D might be TRBD2 (6 bases). V was trimmed by 7 bases and J by 0 bases, leaving 25 bases between them. Germline V gene sequence: CDR1 MDHEN, CDR2 SYDVKM. This CDR3 has 19 residues. The chain's CDR3 is CASTSLEPSSASSYNEQFF. The CDR3 nucleotides read TGTGCCAGCACTTCCCTCGAACCATCTAGCGCGAGCTCCTACAATGAGCAGTTCTTC.

The V gene is TRBV27, the J gene TRBJ2-1; no reliable D call. V was shortened by 8 bases and J by 8 bases, with 22 bases between the two germline ends. Per the germline V gene, CDR1 is MNHEY and CDR2 is SMNVEV (reference sequence). CDR3 length: 15 residues. The CDR3 loop is CASRRTMSLGDEQFF. DNA of the CDR3: TGTGCCAGCCGCCGTACCATGTCCCTTGGGGATGAGCAGTTCTTC.

This rearrangement joins TRBV21-1 to TRBJ1-2; TRBD1 reflects the table's D call only, with no check against the DNA. TRBV21-1 is labeled a pseudogene. This CDR3 has 17 residues. The CDR3: CASSKPGQGSGRYGYTF. CDR3 DNA: TGTGCCAGCAGCAAACCGGGACAGGGGTCCGGTAGGTATGGCTACACCTTC.

The sample holds a few counts of this clone. This chain uses TRBV20-1 with TRBJ2-2; D remains ambiguous. V was clipped by 3 bases and J by 1 base, with 3 bases between them. The CDR3 is 12 residues long. Germline CDR1 and CDR2: DFQATT and SNEGSKA (reference sequence). Written as DNA, the CDR3 is TGCAGTGCTAGTGGGAACACCGGGGAGCTGTTTTTT. Its translation is CSASGNTGELFF.

The chain uses TRBV7-9 and TRBJ1-5, with 8 bases identical to TRBD1. Trimming at V came to 4 bases and at J to 5 bases, leaving 13 bases not matched to a gene. CDR1 and CDR2 (germline): SEHNR, FQNEAQ (reference sequence). The CDR3 is 17 residues long. This CDR3 is CASSSGFLSGGHQPQHF. The CDR3 DNA sequence: TGTGCCAGCAGCTCCGGATTCCTCTCAGGGGGCCATCAGCCCCAGCATTTT.

This chain uses TRBV28 with TRBJ2-7; D not resolved. V was shortened by 6 bases and J by 5 bases, with 17 bases between the two germline ends. The CDR3 extends over 14 amino acids. Germline-derived CDR1 and CDR2 are MDHEN and SYDVKM. The CDR3 protein is CASRLLLGWHEQYF. CDR3 DNA: TGTGCCAGCAGATTGCTGCTAGGGTGGCACGAGCAGTACTTC.

The J gene is TRBJ2-5, the V gene TRBV5-1; D gene uncertain. CDR3 length equals 14 residues. The V and J ends lost 2 bases and 1 base respectively, with 9 bases between them. The germline CDR1 and CDR2 sequences are SGHRS and YFSETQ. CDR3 bases: TGCGCCAGCAGCTTACCCACCGTCCAAGAGACCCAGTACTTC. Protein: CASSLPTVQETQYF.

V is TRBV5-1 and J is TRBJ1-4; D possibly corresponds to TRBD1 (5 bases). The CDR3 has 14 amino acids. Per the germline V gene, CDR1 is SGHRS and CDR2 is YFSETQ. Trimming cost V 3 bases and J 8 bases, with 14 bases left between them. The CDR3 here is CASSYTGPGEKLFF. Here the CDR3 DNA reads TGCGCCAGCAGCTACACAGGCCCCGGGGAAAAACTGTTTTTT.

This clone showed up just once. The rearrangement links TRBV7-8 to TRBJ1-2; the match to TRBD1 covers 9 bases. In germline, CDR1 is SGHVS, CDR2 FQNEAQ. Trimming at V came to 4 bases and at J to 3 bases, leaving 12 bases not matched to a gene. The CDR3 loop spans 17 amino acids. CDR3 loop: CASSSHRRDREYYGYTF. CDR3 sequence (DNA): TGTGCCAGCAGCTCTCACCGCCGGGACAGGGAGTACTATGGCTACACCTTC.